Below, 3 T cell receptor beta chains from the same sample are listed, as sequenced in a study of blood T cell repertoires in COVID-19. Only in-frame clones appear in the TCRdb table, and some are missing; sequencing was by immunoSEQ multiplex PCR. This table has under 450,000 clones, about 89% appearing once. Specimen: peripheral blood. The origin of the receptors is a woman between 40 and 50 years old with COVID-19, enrolled during active disease.

J is TRBJ1-1 and V is TRBV5-6, with a possible D match to TRBD1 (5 bases). V lost 2 bases, J lost 4 bases, and 15 bases lay in between. Per the germline V gene, CDR1 is SGHDT and CDR2 is YYEEEE. This CDR3 has 15 amino acids. CDR3 coding DNA: TGTGCCAGCAGCTTCCTCAGGGAAATGTCCACTGAAGCTTTCTTT. Its protein is CASSFLREMSTEAFF.

V usage is TRBV6-6 and J usage is TRBJ1-1; 9 positions match TRBD1. V was pared by 5 bases and J by 5 bases, with 6 bases of the junction left unmatched. This CDR3 is 14 amino acids long. Germline V gene data show CDR1 as MNHNY and CDR2 as SVGAGI (reference sequence). CDR3 amino acids: CASSQGQGRTEAFF. CDR3 nucleotides: TGTGCCAGCAGTCAAGGACAGGGGAGGACTGAAGCTTTCTTT.

The chain has TRBV2 and TRBJ2-5, with D perhaps TRBD1 (6 bases). Germline loops: CDR1 SNHLY, CDR2 FYNNEI. This CDR3 spans 14 amino acids. With 2 bases removed from V and 7 bases from J, the gap between germline ends came to 14 bases. CDR3: CASSEQTGESTQYF. The CDR3 bases are TGTGCCAGCAGTGAACAGACAGGAGAATCGACCCAGTACTTC.